The 23 T cell receptor beta chains listed next were all sequenced from one sample in a study of blood T cell repertoires in COVID-19. Data came from immunoSEQ multiplex PCR; TCRdb stores just in-frame clones and leaves some out. The sample lists 130,000 to 150,000 clones, approximately 88% occurring once. Sequencing was performed on peripheral blood. All receptors derive from a woman aged 45-65 years with acute or convalescent COVID-19.

The chain has TRBV9 and TRBJ2-7, with D maybe TRBD2 (6 bases). The CDR3 has 17 amino acids. CDR1 is SGDLS, CDR2 YYNGEE, per germline. V was trimmed by 4 bases and J by 2 bases, leaving 22 bases between them. This chain's CDR3 is CASSLTALAVHPYEQYF. CDR3 DNA sequence: TGTGCCAGCAGCCTAACCGCCTTAGCGGTACATCCCTACGAGCAGTACTTC.

This chain uses TRBV30 with TRBJ1-2; a possible D gene is TRBD1 (6 bases). The ends were cut back, 2 bases at V and 4 bases at J, with 17 bases in the middle. This CDR3 is built from 15 residues. The germline CDR1 and CDR2 sequences are GTSNPN and SVGIG (reference sequence). As DNA, the CDR3 is TGTGCCTGGAGTCATACGCGGGGGCTGGCCTATGGCTACACCTTC. Protein sequence: CAWSHTRGLAYGYTF.

V gene TRBV9 combines with J gene TRBJ1-2; TRBD1 is a possible D gene (5 bases). Germline V gene data show CDR1 as SGDLS and CDR2 as YYNGEE. V was clipped by 1 base and J by 4 bases, with 14 bases between them. The CDR3 loop spans 15 amino acids. CDR3 sequence (DNA): TGTGCCAGCAGCGTATTGGCCGGGACTAGCTATGGCTACACCTTC. Its translation is CASSVLAGTSYGYTF.

This sequence joins TRBV19 and TRBJ2-1, with TRBD2 matching 9 bases. The V and J ends lost 6 bases and 10 bases, in that order; junction bases with no gene match: 10. CDR3 size: 14 residues. Looked up from germline, CDR1 is LNHDA and CDR2 is SQIVND (reference sequence). As DNA, the CDR3 is TGTGCCAGTAGGCAGGCGGGGGGGCATGGGGAGCAGTTCTTC. Translation: CASRQAGGHGEQFF.

The rearrangement joins TRBV14 to TRBJ2-3; D gene unclear. The CDR3 extends over 15 amino acids. Per germline, CDR1 SGHDN and CDR2 FVKESK. The V and J ends lost 0 bases and 2 bases respectively, with 9 bases between them. The CDR3 sequence: CASSQEVYLTDTQYF. As DNA, the CDR3 is TGTGCCAGCAGCCAAGAGGTCTATCTCACAGATACGCAGTATTTT.

This chain links TRBV6-5 with TRBJ2-3, with TRBD1 as a possible D gene (6 bases). Trimming shortened V by 6 bases and J by 2 bases, and 15 bases separated the two germline ends. CDR1 MNHEY and CDR2 SVGAGI come from the germline V gene. The CDR3 spans 15 residues. CDR3 region: CASRVRGYDTDTQYF. The CDR3 coding sequence is TGTGCCAGCAGAGTCAGGGGCTACGACACAGATACGCAGTATTTT.

This chain uses TRBV5-1 with TRBJ2-2; 9 bases map to TRBD1. Germline V gene lookup returns CDR1 SGHRS and CDR2 YFSETQ. The CDR3 length is 16 residues. V shed 0 bases, J shed 3 bases, and the junction held 3 bases outside the gene matches. CDR3 coding DNA: TGCGCCAGCAGCTTGGCACAGGGGGCGTACACCGGGGAGCTGTTTTTT. It specifies CASSLAQGAYTGELFF.

The CDR3 here is CASSQTGDGYTF. The DNA of the CDR3 is TGTGCCAGCAGTCAGACAGGGGATGGCTACACCTTC. The chain carries TRBV12-3 or TRBV12-4 and TRBJ1-2; 8 bases line up with TRBD1. The CDR3 is 12 residues long. V lost 5 bases and J lost 6; bases outside the gene matches: 2.

This clone was found a few times. The V call is TRBV5-6, the J call TRBJ2-3; possible D gene TRBD2, 5 bases. Trimming removed 6 bases at V and 3 bases at J, with 20 bases between. CDR1 is SGHDT and CDR2 is YYEEEE in the germline V gene. CDR3 length: 16 residues. CDR3 region: CASIGKADWVTDTQYF. The CDR3 bases are TGTGCCAGCATCGGAAAGGCGGACTGGGTAACAGATACGCAGTATTTT.

The chain combines TRBV5-1 with TRBJ1-1; 7 positions match TRBD1. V dropped 4 bases and J dropped 4; count of bases not matched to a gene: 4. This CDR3 comprises 13 residues. Germline V gene lookup returns CDR1 SGHRS and CDR2 YFSETQ. In DNA form, the CDR3 reads TGCGCCAGCAGCCAGGCAGGGGGCACTGAAGCTTTCTTT. As protein: CASSQAGGTEAFF.

The rearrangement uses TRBV18 and TRBJ1-1; D is possibly TRBD1 (5 bases). In germline, CDR1 is KGHSH, CDR2 LQKENI. The CDR3 spans 14 residues. V lost 5 bases, J lost 3 bases, and 13 bases lay in between. The CDR3 reads CASSTFGGDTEAFF. The CDR3 DNA reads as TGTGCCAGCTCAACCTTTGGGGGGGACACTGAAGCTTTCTTT.

This sequence joins TRBV11-1 and TRBJ2-7; TRBD2 aligns across 13 bases. V lost 5 bases, J lost 6 bases, and 7 bases stayed unmatched. The germline V gene encodes CDR1 SGHAT and CDR2 FQDESV (reference sequence). This CDR3 region has 15 residues. The CDR3 loop reads CASSVSGLAGAEQYF. CDR3 nucleotide sequence: TGTGCCAGCAGCGTTAGCGGACTAGCGGGAGCCGAGCAGTACTTC.

In the case of this clone: The junction and the germline gene differ at one end; a read error may be behind it. V usage is TRBV30 and J usage is TRBJ2-3; 7 positions agree with TRBD2. Germline-derived CDR1 and CDR2 are GTSNPN and SVGIG (reference sequence). The CDR3 extends over 15 amino acids. The CDR3 reads CAWSDFSGLIDTQYF. The CDR3 DNA reads as TGCGCCTGGAGTGACTTTAGCGGGTTAATAGATACGCAGTATTTT.

This chain joins TRBV29-1 and TRBJ1-1; 9 bases fit TRBD1. Trimming took 5 bases from V and 6 from J; bases not matched to a gene: 4. Germline V gene lookup returns CDR1 SQVTM and CDR2 ANQGSEA. The CDR3 length is 12 residues. The CDR3 bases are TGCAGCGTTCAAACAGGGGGCGCTGAAGCTTTCTTT. Its protein is CSVQTGGAEAFF.

V gene TRBV3-1 (or the pseudogene TRBV3-2) combines with J gene TRBJ2-3; TRBD2 agrees at 12 bases. J gave up 2 bases and V 0 bases, and 6 bases lay outside the gene matches. The CDR3 extends over 18 amino acids. The V gene's germline CDR1 is LGHDT and CDR2 YNNKEL (reference sequence). CDR3 sequence (DNA): TGTGCCAGCAGCCAAGAGGGAACTAGCGGGGGGTTCACAGATACGCAGTATTTT. Amino acid sequence: CASSQEGTSGGFTDTQYF.

The rearrangement joins TRBV6-6 to TRBJ1-4; TRBD1 is a possible D gene (5 bases). Germline loops: CDR1 MNHNY, CDR2 SVGAGI (reference sequence). The V gene lost 7 bases and the J gene lost 8 bases, with 11 bases spanning the gap. CDR3 length: 12 residues. DNA of the CDR3: TGTGCCAGCAATCTCTCAGGGGAAAAACTGTTTTTT. This codes for CASNLSGEKLFF.

The rearrangement links TRBV2 to TRBJ1-4; D unresolved. Germline V gene sequence: CDR1 SNHLY, CDR2 FYNNEI. CDR3 length: 14 residues. The V gene lost 1 base and the J gene lost 6 bases, with 9 bases spanning the gap. The CDR3 spells CASSEGEGYEKLFF. In DNA form, the CDR3 reads TGTGCCAGCAGTGAAGGGGAGGGCTATGAAAAACTGTTTTTT. Variable domain in full (rest from reference TRBV2 and TRBJ1-4): EPEVTQTPSHQVTQMGQEVILRCVPISNHLYFYWYRQILGQKVEFLVSFYNNEISEKSEIFDDQFSVERPDGSNFTLKIRSTKLEDSAMYFCASSEGEGYEKLFFGSGTQLSVL.

The chain is built from TRBV7-2 and TRBJ1-1, with TRBD1 matching over 7 bases. This CDR3 contains 14 residues. Looked up from germline, CDR1 is SGHTA and CDR2 is FQGNSA. V shed 5 bases, J shed 6 bases, and the junction held 9 bases outside the gene matches. CDR3 sequence: CASSRTGTAPEAFF. For the CDR3, the DNA is TGTGCCAGCAGCCGGACAGGAACCGCGCCTGAAGCTTTCTTT.

In DNA form, the CDR3 reads TGTGCCAGCAGCGTAGCTTGGGGGGGAAACACCGGGGAGCTGTTTTTT. Translating gives CASSVAWGGNTGELFF. This chain connects TRBV9 to TRBJ2-2; TRBD2 matches 7 bases. The CDR3 contains 16 residues. V shed 0 bases, J shed 2 bases, and the junction held 4 bases outside the gene matches. Germline assignment: CDR1 SGDLS and CDR2 YYNGEE.

This chain links TRBV19 with TRBJ1-5; D remains ambiguous. Germline CDR1 is LNHDA and CDR2 is SQIVND (reference sequence). V was shortened by 3 bases and J by 0 bases, with 6 bases between the two germline ends. The CDR3 consists of 14 residues. The CDR3 coding sequence is TGTGCCAGTAGTATCGCTACTAGCAATCAGCCCCAGCATTTT. This codes for CASSIATSNQPQHF.

This clone appeared once. This chain connects TRBV7-6 to TRBJ2-7; D possibly corresponds to TRBD1 (6 bases). Germline V gene lookup returns CDR1 SGHVS and CDR2 FNYEAQ. Trimming left V 0 bases short and J 2 bases short, with 11 bases between. The length of the CDR3 is 15 residues. The CDR3 coding sequence is TGTGCCAGCAGCTTAGCCCAGGGGTCAACCTACGAGCAGTACTTC. This sequence encodes CASSLAQGSTYEQYF.

The chain carries TRBV3-1 (or the pseudogene TRBV3-2) and TRBJ1-5; D possibly corresponds to TRBD1 (6 bases). V lost 1 base to trimming and J lost 3 bases, with 7 bases between them. Germline loops: CDR1 LGHDT, CDR2 YNNKEL (reference sequence). The CDR3 has 14 residues. CDR3 DNA sequence: TGTGCCAGCAGCCAAGGGGACACCAATCAGCCCCAGCATTTT. This translates into CASSQGDTNQPQHF.

V gene TRBV30 combines with J gene TRBJ1-1; D possibly corresponds to TRBD1 (5 bases). This CDR3 is 13 amino acids long. V gave up 2 bases and J gave up 5 bases, with 12 bases separating them. Germline V gene sequence: CDR1 GTSNPN, CDR2 SVGIG (reference sequence). CDR3 protein: CAWSMGRGTEAFF. CDR3 DNA: TGTGCCTGGAGTATGGGGCGGGGGACTGAAGCTTTCTTT.